This TCR beta chain was captured in a study of T cell responses to AZD1222 COVID-19 vaccine. Worth noting for this clone: Its antigen remains unidentified.

Profiling relied on immunoSEQ multiplex PCR, and the TCRdb table lists in-frame clones only, not all of them. The sample lists around 140,000 clones; 86% were seen once. General study findings and limits: It was only a handful of AZD1222 recipients who were seropositive at baseline. Spike-spanning, vaccine-associated CD4 TCRs were dominant at 160-218 and 743-854.

The sequencing used peripheral blood, collected 28 days after the second AZD1222 dose. The clonotype comes from an adult who received the AZD1222 COVID-19 vaccine.

CDR3: CASQEQAARKLFF. CDR3 in DNA: TGTGCCAGTCAAGAACAGGCGGCGAGGAAACTGTTTTTT. The chain couples TRBV19 to TRBJ1-4; tentatively, D is TRBD1 (5 bases). Germline lookup yields CDR1 LNHDA and CDR2 SQIVND (reference sequence). The CDR3 loop spans 13 amino acids. The V and J ends lost 8 bases and 11 bases respectively, with 18 bases between them.